This T cell receptor (beta chain) was obtained from a study of regulatory T cells in long-lasting Graves disease. Time point specified: newly diagnosed GD, antithyroid drugs for less than 3 months. PBMCs provided the RNA from which the TCR library was made. This clonotype was observed a few times. A much larger clone lies a single base off, so this may be a read error. Assembly of TCR beta libraries relied on iRepertoire HTBI primers together with Arm-PCR of CDR3 regions. Each CDR3 protein gets one entry after TCRdb re-called the multiplex PCR reads with MiXCR. The table includes around 500,000 distinct CDR3 sequences, 15% to 20% detected once. This CDR3 has 15 residues. These same records also appear under a second study, on T cells in Graves' hyperthyroidism and ophthalmopathy.

The J gene is TRBJ1-5, the V gene TRBV12-3 or TRBV12-4; possibly TRBD1 for D (5 bases). The clonotype originates from a woman aged 35-60 years with Graves disease. The material sequenced was peripheral blood mononuclear cells (PBMCs), taken at new diagnosis, from a patient treated with antithyroid drugs. The CDR3 DNA reads TGTGCCAGCAGAACTGGGGGGACTAGCAGTCAGCCCCAGCATTTT. This codes for CASRTGGTSSQPQHF.